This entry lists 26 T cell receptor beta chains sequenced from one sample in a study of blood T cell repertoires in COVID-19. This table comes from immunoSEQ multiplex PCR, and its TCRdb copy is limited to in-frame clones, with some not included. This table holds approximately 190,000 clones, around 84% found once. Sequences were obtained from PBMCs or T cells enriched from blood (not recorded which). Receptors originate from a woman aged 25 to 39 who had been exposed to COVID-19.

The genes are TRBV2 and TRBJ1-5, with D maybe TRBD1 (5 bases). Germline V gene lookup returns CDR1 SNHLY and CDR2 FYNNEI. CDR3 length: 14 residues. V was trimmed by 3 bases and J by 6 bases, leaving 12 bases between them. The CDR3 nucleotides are TGTGCCAGCAGTGAGGGCAGGGATGGTCAGCCCCAGCATTTT. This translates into CASSEGRDGQPQHF. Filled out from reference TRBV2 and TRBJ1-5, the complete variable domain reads EPEVTQTPSHQVTQMGQEVILRCVPISNHLYFYWYRQILGQKVEFLVSFYNNEISEKSEIFDDQFSVERPDGSNFTLKIRSTKLEDSAMYFCASSEGRDGQPQHFGDGTRLSIL.

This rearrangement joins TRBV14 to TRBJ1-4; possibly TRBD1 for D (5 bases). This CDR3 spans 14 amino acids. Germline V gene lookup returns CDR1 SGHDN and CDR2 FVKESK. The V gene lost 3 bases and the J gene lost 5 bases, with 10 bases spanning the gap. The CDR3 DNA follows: TGTGCCAGCAGCCACAGGGCCATAAATGAAAAACTGTTTTTT. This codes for CASSHRAINEKLFF. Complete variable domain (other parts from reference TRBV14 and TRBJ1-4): EAGVTQFPSHSVIEKGQTVTLRCDPISGHDNLYWYRRVMGKEIKFLLHFVKESKQDESGMPNNRFLAERTGGTYSTLKVQPAELEDSGVYFCASSHRAINEKLFFGSGTQLSVL.

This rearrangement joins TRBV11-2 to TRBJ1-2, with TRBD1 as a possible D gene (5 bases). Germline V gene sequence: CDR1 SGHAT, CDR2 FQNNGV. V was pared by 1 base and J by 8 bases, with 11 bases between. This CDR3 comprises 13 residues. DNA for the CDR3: TGTGCCAGCAGCTTAGTGGCAGGGTGGGGCTACACCTTC. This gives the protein CASSLVAGWGYTF. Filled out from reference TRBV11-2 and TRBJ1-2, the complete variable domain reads EAGVAQSPRYKIIEKRQSVAFWCNPISGHATLYWYQQILGQGPKLLIQFQNNGVVDDSQLPKDRFSAERLKGVDSTLKIQPAKLEDSAVYLCASSLVAGWGYTFGSGTRLTVV.

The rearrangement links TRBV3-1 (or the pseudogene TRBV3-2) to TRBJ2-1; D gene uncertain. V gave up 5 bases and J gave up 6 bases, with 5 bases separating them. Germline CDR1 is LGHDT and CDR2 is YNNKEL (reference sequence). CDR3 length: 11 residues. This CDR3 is CASSSLNEQFF. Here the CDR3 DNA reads TGTGCCAGCAGCTCCCTCAATGAGCAGTTCTTC.

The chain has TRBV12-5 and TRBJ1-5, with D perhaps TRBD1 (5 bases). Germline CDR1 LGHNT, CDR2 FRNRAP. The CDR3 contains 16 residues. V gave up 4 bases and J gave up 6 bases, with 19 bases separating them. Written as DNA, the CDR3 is TGTGCTAGTGGTTCTCCCGGGGGGGAAGTGGTTCAGCCCCAGCATTTT. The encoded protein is CASGSPGGEVVQPQHF.

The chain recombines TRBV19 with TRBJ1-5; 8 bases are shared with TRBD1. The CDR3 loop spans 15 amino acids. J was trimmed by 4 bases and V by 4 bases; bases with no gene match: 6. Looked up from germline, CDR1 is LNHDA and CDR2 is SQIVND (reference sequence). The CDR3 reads CASSTQDRVNQPQHF. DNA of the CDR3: TGTGCCAGTAGTACCCAGGACAGGGTAAATCAGCCCCAGCATTTT. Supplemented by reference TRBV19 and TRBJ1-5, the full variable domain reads DGGITQSPKYLFRKEGQNVTLSCEQNLNHDAMYWYRQDPGQGLRLIYYSQIVNDFQKGDIAEGYSVSREKKESFPLTVTSAQKNPTAFYLCASSTQDRVNQPQHFGDGTRLSIL.

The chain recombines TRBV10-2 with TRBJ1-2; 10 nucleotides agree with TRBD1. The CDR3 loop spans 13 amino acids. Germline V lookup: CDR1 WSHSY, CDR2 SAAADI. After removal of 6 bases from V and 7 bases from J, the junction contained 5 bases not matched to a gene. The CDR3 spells CASSRDRGFGYTF. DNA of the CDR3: TGCGCCAGCAGCCGGGACAGGGGATTTGGCTACACCTTC.

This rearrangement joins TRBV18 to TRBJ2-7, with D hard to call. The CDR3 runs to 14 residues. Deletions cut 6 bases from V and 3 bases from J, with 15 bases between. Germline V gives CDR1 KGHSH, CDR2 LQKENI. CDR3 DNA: TGTGCCAGCTCGCGTGTTGCCCCAGGCTACGAGCAGTACTTC. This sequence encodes CASSRVAPGYEQYF.

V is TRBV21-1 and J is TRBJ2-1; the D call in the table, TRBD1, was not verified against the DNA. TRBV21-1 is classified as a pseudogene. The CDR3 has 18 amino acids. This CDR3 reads CASSYRAGTGAPYNEQFF. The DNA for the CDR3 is TGTGCCAGCAGCTACCGAGCCGGGACAGGGGCACCATACAATGAGCAGTTCTTC.

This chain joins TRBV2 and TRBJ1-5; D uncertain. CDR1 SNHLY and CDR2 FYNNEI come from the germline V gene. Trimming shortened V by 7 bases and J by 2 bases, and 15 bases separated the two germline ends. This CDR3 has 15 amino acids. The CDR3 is CASTDGEGGNQPQHF. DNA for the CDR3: TGTGCCAGCACAGATGGGGAGGGCGGCAATCAGCCCCAGCATTTT.

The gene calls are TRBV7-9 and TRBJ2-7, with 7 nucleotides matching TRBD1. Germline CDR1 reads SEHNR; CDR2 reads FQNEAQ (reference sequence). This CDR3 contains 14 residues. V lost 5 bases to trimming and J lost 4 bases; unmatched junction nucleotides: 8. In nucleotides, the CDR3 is TGTGCCAGCAGCCGAAGACAGGGACCTTACGAGCAGTACTTC. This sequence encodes CASSRRQGPYEQYF.

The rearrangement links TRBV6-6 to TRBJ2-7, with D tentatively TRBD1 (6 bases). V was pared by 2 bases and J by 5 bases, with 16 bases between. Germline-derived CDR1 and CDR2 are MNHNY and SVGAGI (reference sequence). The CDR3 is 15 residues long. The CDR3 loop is CASSYIGRGMDEQYF. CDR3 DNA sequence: TGTGCCAGCAGTTACATCGGCAGGGGCATGGACGAGCAGTACTTC.

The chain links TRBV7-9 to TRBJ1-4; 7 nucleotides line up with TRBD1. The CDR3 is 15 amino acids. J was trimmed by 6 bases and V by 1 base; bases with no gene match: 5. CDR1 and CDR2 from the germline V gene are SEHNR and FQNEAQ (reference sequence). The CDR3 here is CASSLVGTVDEKLFF. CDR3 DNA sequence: TGTGCCAGCAGCTTAGTGGGGACAGTCGATGAAAAACTGTTTTTT.

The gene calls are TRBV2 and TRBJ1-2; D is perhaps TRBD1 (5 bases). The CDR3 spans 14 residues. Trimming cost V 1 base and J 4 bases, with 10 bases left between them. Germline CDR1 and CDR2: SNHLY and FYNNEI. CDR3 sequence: CASSEGGGLYGYTF. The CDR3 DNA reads TGTGCCAGCAGTGAAGGTGGGGGACTCTATGGCTACACCTTC.

CDR3 bases: TGCGCCAGCAGCGTTTTCAGGTCTAGCACAGATACGCAGTATTTT. Protein sequence: CASSVFRSSTDTQYF. This sequence joins TRBV5-1 and TRBJ2-3; D is unresolved. Germline V gene data show CDR1 as SGHRS and CDR2 as YFSETQ. The CDR3 consists of 15 residues. V was shortened by 4 bases and J by 0 bases, with 12 bases between the two germline ends. Combining the CDR3 with reference TRBV5-1 and TRBJ2-3 gives the whole variable domain KAGVTQTPRYLIKTRGQQVTLSCSPISGHRSVSWYQQTPGQGLQFLFEYFSETQRNKGNFPGRFSGRQFSNSRSEMNVSTLELGDSALYLCASSVFRSSTDTQYFGPGTRLTVL.

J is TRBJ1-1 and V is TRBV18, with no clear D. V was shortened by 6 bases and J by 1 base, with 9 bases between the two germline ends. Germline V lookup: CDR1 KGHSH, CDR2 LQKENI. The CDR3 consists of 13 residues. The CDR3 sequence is CASSPRENTEAFF. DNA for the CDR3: TGTGCCAGCTCCCCCCGGGAGAACACTGAAGCTTTCTTT.

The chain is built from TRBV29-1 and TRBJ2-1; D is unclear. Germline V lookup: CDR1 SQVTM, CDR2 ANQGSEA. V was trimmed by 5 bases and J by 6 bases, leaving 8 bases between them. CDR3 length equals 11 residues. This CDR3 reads CSVIRGNEQFF. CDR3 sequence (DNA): TGCAGCGTTATTAGAGGCAATGAGCAGTTCTTC.

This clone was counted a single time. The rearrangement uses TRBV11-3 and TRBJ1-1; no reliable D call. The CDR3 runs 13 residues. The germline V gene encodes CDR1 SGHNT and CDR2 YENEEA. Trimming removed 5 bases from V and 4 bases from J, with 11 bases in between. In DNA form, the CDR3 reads TGTGCCAGCAGCCGCGATTCGGGCACTGAAGCTTTCTTT. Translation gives CASSRDSGTEAFF.

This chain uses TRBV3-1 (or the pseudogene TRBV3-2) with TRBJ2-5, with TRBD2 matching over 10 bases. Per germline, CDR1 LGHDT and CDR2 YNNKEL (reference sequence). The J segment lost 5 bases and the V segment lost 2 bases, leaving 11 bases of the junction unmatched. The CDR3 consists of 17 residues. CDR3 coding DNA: TGTGCCAGCAGCCAATATAGCGGGGGGCGCTCGTGGGAGACCCAGTACTTC. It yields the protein CASSQYSGGRSWETQYF.

The CDR3 DNA is TGCAGCGTTGAAGGTCAGGGGAGACTTAACTATGGCTACACCTTC. Its protein product is CSVEGQGRLNYGYTF. This chain connects TRBV29-1 to TRBJ1-2, with D tentatively TRBD1 (6 bases). V lost 1 base and J lost 1, with 13 bases in between. CDR3 size: 15 residues. Looked up from germline, CDR1 is SQVTM and CDR2 is ANQGSEA.

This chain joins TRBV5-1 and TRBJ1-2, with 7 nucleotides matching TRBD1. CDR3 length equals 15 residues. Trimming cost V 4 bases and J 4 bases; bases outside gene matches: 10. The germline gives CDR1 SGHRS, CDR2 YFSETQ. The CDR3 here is CASSPTGREGYGYTF. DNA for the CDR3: TGCGCCAGCAGCCCGACAGGGAGAGAGGGCTATGGCTACACCTTC.

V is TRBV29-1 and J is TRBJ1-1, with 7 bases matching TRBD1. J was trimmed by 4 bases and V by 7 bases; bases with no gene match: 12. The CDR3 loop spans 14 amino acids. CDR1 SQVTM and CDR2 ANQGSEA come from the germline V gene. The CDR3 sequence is CSGVQGYLSTEAFF. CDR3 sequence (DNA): TGCAGCGGTGTACAGGGGTACCTTAGCACTGAAGCTTTCTTT.

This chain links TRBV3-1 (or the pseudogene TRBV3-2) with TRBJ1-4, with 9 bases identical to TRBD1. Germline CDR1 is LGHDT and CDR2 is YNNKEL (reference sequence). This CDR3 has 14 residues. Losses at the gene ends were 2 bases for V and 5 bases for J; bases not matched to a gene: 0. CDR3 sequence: CASSQTGGNEKLFF. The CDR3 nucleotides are TGTGCCAGCAGCCAAACAGGGGGCAATGAAAAACTGTTTTTT.

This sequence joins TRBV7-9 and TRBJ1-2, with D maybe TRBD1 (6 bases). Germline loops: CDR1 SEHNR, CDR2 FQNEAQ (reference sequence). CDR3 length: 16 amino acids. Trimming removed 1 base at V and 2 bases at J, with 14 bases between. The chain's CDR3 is CASSLEGEGSNYGYTF. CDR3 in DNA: TGTGCCAGCAGCTTAGAGGGGGAGGGCTCCAACTATGGCTACACCTTC.

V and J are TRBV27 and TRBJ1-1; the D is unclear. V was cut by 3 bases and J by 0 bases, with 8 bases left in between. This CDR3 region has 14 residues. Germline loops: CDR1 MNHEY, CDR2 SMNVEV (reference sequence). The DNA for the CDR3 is TGTGCCAGCAGTTTTTCAGTCATGAACACTGAAGCTTTCTTT. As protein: CASSFSVMNTEAFF.

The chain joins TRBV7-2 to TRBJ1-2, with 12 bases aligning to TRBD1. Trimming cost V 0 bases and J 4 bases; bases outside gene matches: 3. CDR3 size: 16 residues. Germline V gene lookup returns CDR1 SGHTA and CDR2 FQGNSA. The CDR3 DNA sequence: TGTGCCAGCAGCTTAGCCGGGACAGGGGGCAGCTATGGCTACACCTTC. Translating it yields CASSLAGTGGSYGYTF.